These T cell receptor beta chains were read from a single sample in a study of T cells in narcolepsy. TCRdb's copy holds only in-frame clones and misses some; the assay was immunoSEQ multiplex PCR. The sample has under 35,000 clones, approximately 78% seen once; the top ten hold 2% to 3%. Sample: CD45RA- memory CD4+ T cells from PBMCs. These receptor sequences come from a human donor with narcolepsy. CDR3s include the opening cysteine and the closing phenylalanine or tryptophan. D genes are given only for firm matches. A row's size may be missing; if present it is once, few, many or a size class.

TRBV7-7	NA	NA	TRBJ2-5	CASSPNSVGETQYF	TGTGCCAGCAGCCCAAATAGCGTCGGAGAGACCCAGTACTTC
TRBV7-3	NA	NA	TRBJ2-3	CASSFQGNTDTQYF	TGTGCCAGCAGCTTTCAGGGGAACACAGATACGCAGTATTTT
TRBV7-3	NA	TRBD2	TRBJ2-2	CASSLTGTSGGTGELFF	TGTGCCAGCAGCTTAACGGGGACTAGCGGGGGCACCGGGGAGCTGTTTTTT
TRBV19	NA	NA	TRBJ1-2	CASSILSLGGYTF	TGTGCCAGTAGTATACTCAGTCTCGGTGGCTACACCTTC
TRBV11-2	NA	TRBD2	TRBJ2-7	CASSTSGGPSYEQYF	TGTGCCAGCAGCACTAGCGGGGGCCCTTCCTACGAGCAGTACTTC
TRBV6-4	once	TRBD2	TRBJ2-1	CASSIELAGVDEQFF	TGTGCCAGCAGTATCGAACTAGCGGGGGTCGATGAGCAGTTCTTC
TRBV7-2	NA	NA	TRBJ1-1	CASRPTVNTEAFF	TGTGCCAGCAGACCAACAGTGAACACTGAAGCTTTCTTT
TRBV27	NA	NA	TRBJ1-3	CASSTFSGNTIYF	TGTGCCAGCAGTACCTTTTCCGGAAACACCATATATTTT
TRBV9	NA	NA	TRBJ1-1	CASSPTDGVFEAFF	TGTGCCAGCAGCCCAACAGACGGGGTGTTTGAAGCTTTCTTT
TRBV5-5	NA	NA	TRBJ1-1	CASSWSGSPTEAFF	TGTGCCAGCAGCTGGTCCGGGAGCCCCACTGAAGCTTTCTTT
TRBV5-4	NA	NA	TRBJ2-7	CASSFGHRVPSEQYF	TGTGCCAGCAGCTTTGGGCACAGGGTGCCATCCGAGCAGTACTTC
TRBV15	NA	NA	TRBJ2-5	CATSRDLGFQETQYF	TGTGCCACCAGCAGAGATTTAGGGTTCCAAGAGACCCAGTACTTC
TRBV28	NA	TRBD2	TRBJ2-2	CASSPPGGANTGELFF	TGTGCCAGCAGTCCCCCCGGGGGGGCGAATACCGGGGAGCTGTTTTTT
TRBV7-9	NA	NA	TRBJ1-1	CASISSGSDKNTEAFF	TGTGCCAGCATCTCATCGGGGTCGGACAAGAACACTGAAGCTTTCTTT
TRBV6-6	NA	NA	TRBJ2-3	CASRTMGRDTQYF	TGTGCCAGCAGAACAATGGGGAGAGATACGCAGTATTTT
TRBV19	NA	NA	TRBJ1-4	CASSIGAATNEKLFF	TGTGCCAGTAGTATAGGGGCAGCAACTAATGAAAAACTGTTTTTT
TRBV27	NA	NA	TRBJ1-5	CASSPYDSRNQPQHF	TGTGCCAGCAGCCCTTACGACAGTCGTAATCAGCCCCAGCATTTT
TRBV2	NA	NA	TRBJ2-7	CASQKGTDEQYF	TGTGCCAGCCAAAAAGGGACTGACGAGCAGTACTTC
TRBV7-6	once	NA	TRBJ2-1	CASSYDRRNEQFF	TGTGCCAGCAGCTACGACAGGAGGAATGAGCAGTTCTTC
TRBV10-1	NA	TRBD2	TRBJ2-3	CASSAMGLAGSTDTQYF	TGCGCCAGCAGTGCGATGGGACTAGCGGGGAGCACAGATACGCAGTATTTT
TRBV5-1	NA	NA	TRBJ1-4	CASSLAGAHHEKLFF	TGCGCCAGCAGCCTGGCGGGGGCCCACCATGAAAAACTGTTTTTT
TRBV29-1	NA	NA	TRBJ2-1	CSVEGQGWQFF	TGCAGCGTTGAAGGGCAGGGATGGCAGTTCTTC
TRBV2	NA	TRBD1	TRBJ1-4	CASTGQVSSEKLFF	TGTGCCTCCACGGGACAGGTTAGCTCCGAAAAACTGTTTTTT
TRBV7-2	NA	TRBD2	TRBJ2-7	CASSLLASGAYSYEQYF	TGTGCCAGCAGCTTATTGGCTAGCGGAGCATACTCCTACGAGCAGTACTTC
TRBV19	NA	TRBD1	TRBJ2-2	CASKGQGIGGELFF	TGTGCCAGCAAGGGACAGGGGATTGGCGGGGAGCTGTTTTTT
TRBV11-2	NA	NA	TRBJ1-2	CASRSTGSSYGYTF	TGTGCCAGCAGGTCCACAGGGTCAAGCTATGGCTACACCTTC
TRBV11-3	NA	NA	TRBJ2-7	CASSLGQSSYEQYF	TGTGCCAGCAGCTTAGGACAGTCCTCCTACGAGCAGTACTTC
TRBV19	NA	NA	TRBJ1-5	CASSIQGIYNQPQHF	TGTGCCAGTAGTATACAGGGGATTTACAATCAGCCCCAGCATTTT
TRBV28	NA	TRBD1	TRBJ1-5	CASSSLQGRYSNQPQHF	TGTGCCAGCAGTTCTTTACAGGGGCGGTATAGCAATCAGCCCCAGCATTTT
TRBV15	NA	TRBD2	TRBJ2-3	CATSRGGLEADTQYF	TGTGCCACCAGCAGAGGGGGACTAGAGGCAGATACGCAGTATTTT
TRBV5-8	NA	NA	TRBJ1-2	CASAKDSANYGYTF	TGTGCCAGCGCTAAGGACAGCGCTAACTATGGCTACACCTTC
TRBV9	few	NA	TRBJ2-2	CASSALQGGELFF	TGTGCCAGCAGCGCCCTACAAGGAGGGGAGCTGTTTTTT
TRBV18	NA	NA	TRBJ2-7	CASLPPNSGEFGQYF	TGTGCCAGCTTACCACCTAATAGCGGCGAATTCGGGCAGTACTTC
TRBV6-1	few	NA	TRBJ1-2	CASSEGQAQNYGYTF	TGTGCCAGCAGTGAAGGCCAGGCCCAAAACTATGGCTACACCTTC
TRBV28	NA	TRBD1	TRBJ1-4	CASSMDRGGEKLFF	TGTGCCAGCAGTATGGACAGGGGTGGTGAAAAACTATTTTTT
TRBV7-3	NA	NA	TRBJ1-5	CASSLAALGQPQHF	TGTGCCAGCAGCTTAGCGGCGCTTGGTCAGCCCCAGCATTTT
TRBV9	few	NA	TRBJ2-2	CASSATNTRTGELFF	TGTGCCAGCAGCGCGACCAATACTAGAACCGGGGAGCTGTTTTTT
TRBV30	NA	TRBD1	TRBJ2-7	CAWRVTRGQGEQYF	TGTGCCTGGAGGGTTACCAGGGGGCAGGGCGAGCAGTACTTC
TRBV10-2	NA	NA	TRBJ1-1	CASSEYAENTEAFF	TGCGCCAGCAGTGAGTATGCAGAGAACACTGAAGCTTTCTTT
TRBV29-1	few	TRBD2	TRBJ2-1	CSVSAGNEQFF	TGCAGCGTGTCAGCGGGAAATGAGCAGTTCTTC
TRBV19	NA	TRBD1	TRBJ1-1	CASRDRGLRGSTEAFF	TGTGCCAGTAGGGACAGGGGGCTACGGGGTAGTACTGAAGCTTTCTTT
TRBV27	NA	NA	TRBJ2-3	CASSLMATTDTQYF	TGTGCCAGCAGTTTAATGGCCACCACAGATACGCAGTATTTT
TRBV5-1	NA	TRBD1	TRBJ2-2	CASSLAGGGQGSGELFF	TGCGCCAGCAGCTTGGCCGGCGGGGGACAGGGCAGCGGGGAGCTGTTTTTT
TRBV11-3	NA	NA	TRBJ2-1	CASSLGRGAHNEQFF	TGTGCCAGCAGCTTGGGGAGGGGGGCTCACAATGAGCAGTTCTTC
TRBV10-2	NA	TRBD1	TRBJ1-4	CASSPGQGEKLFF	TGCGCCAGCAGTCCGGGACAGGGCGAAAAACTGTTTTTT
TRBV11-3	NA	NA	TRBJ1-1	CASSSGNRNTEAFF	TGTGCCAGCAGCTCAGGGAACAGGAACACTGAAGCTTTCTTT
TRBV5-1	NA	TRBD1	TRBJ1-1	CASSLGDRGLLEAFF	TGCGCCAGCAGCTTGGGTGACAGGGGCCTACTTGAAGCTTTCTTT
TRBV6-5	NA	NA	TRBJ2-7	CASSYRVGSYEQYF	TGTGCCAGCAGCTACCGGGTGGGATCCTACGAGCAGTACTTC
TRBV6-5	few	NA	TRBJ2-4	CASSYRRGSNIQYF	TGTGCCAGCAGTTACAGGAGAGGCTCAAACATTCAGTACTTC
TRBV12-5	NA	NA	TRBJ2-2	CASGLAQGLVYTGELFF	TGTGCTAGTGGTTTGGCACAGGGTCTTGTGTACACCGGGGAGCTGTTTTTT
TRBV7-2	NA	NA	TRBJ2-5	CASSPGNQETQYF	TGTGCCAGCAGCCCCGGAAACCAAGAGACCCAGTACTTC
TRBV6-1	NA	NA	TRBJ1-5	CASSLTGNQPQHF	TGTGCCAGCAGTCTCACAGGAAATCAGCCCCAGCATTTT
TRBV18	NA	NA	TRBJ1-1	CASSPPSSGRYTEAFF	TGTGCCAGCTCACCACCCTCCTCAGGGCGGTACACTGAAGCTTTCTTT
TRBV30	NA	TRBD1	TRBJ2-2	CAWLGQGYTGELFF	TGTGCCTGGCTCGGACAGGGGTACACCGGGGAGCTGTTTTTT
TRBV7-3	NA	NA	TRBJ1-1	CASSFEAGRTEAFF	TGTGCCAGCAGCTTTGAGGCTGGGAGAACTGAAGCTTTCTTT
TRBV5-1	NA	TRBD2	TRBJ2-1	CASSAWTSGRVGNEQFF	TGCGCCAGCAGCGCCTGGACTAGCGGGAGGGTTGGCAATGAGCAGTTCTTC
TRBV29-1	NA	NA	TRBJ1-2	CSVEGGDVNYGYTF	TGCAGCGTTGAAGGAGGGGATGTTAACTATGGCTACACCTTC